This TCR beta chain was sequenced for a study of cytomegalovirus exposure and HLA in healthy donors. Study-wide context: Assignment to the Caucasian-associated ancestry cluster applied to approximately 80% of the roughly 400 genotyped donors.

Study outcomes and limitations: Near-uniform donor sequencing depth was presumed by presence/absence analyses. Confirmation in vitro established that a few CMV-associated chains were specific for CMV antigens. Most subjects had HLA-A and HLA-B alleles reportedly predicted accurately by TCR beta sequences.

V lost 8 bases and J 4 bases, leaving 16 bases between the germline ends. The germline V gene has CDR1 MDHEN and CDR2 SYDVKM. This CDR3 is 14 amino acids long. PCR amplification relied on 60 Vbeta primers (plus 13 Jbeta primers). Repertoires were generated with immunoSEQ multiplex PCR, while TCRdb's copy carries only in-frame clones and drops some. The profile shows some 92,000 clones, 75% to 85% of them singletons. About this clone itself: The antigen remains undetermined.

The chain combines TRBV28 with TRBJ2-3; the D gene is possibly TRBD1 (6 bases). Sequenced material: PBMCs. This clonotype was obtained from a man between 18 and 35 years old in good health and CMV-seropositive. The CDR3 DNA reads TGTGCCAGCGGGGGCAGGGGAACGGCAGATACGCAGTATTTT. As protein: CASGGRGTADTQYF.